Reported below is one T cell receptor beta chain. Method: immunoSEQ multiplex PCR; TCRdb's copy keeps in-frame clones and lacks some. The sample lists about 160,000 clones; roughly 86% were seen once. This sample was included in a study of cytomegalovirus exposure and HLA in healthy donors. The clonotype comes from a man aged 18 to 29 in good health and CMV-seropositive. Source material: PBMCs.

The CDR3 nucleotides are TGTGCCAGCAGCCCCGCGAGGGACAGGGCATCGACTGAAGCTTTCTTT. The encoded protein is CASSPARDRASTEAFF. The gene calls are TRBV9 and TRBJ1-1; 9 nucleotides align to TRBD1. The CDR3 consists of 16 residues. The germline CDR1 and CDR2 sequences are SGDLS and YYNGEE. Losses at the gene ends were 4 bases for V and 5 bases for J; bases not matched to a gene: 12.